This T cell receptor (beta chain) emerged from a study of blood T cell repertoires in COVID-19. Across the whole study: Spain, Italy and the United States supplied samples that represented acute and convalescent COVID-19. Sources were T cells, B-cell-depleted T cells, or PBMCs; the material itself was cDNA or gDNA.

This clone has just one count. Authors' processing steps: The assay estimated nucleated cells by amplifying reference gene primers. Assay: immunoSEQ multiplex PCR; the TCRdb copy retains only in-frame clones and omits some. V and J calls plus clone size are reproduced from that table; the DNA served to infer D and trimming. The sample includes 240,000 or so clones, approximately 86% of them seen just once. Unmatched junction bases numbered 6, after V lost 4 bases and J lost 9 bases. CDR1 and CDR2 (germline): MNHNY, SVGAGI (reference sequence). The CDR3 loop spans 15 amino acids. V is TRBV6-6 and J is TRBJ2-2; TRBD2 aligns across 12 bases. What was sequenced was peripheral blood. This receptor was obtained from a woman in her 70s with active or convalescent COVID-19. As DNA, the CDR3 is TGTGCCAGCAGTTCCCAACTAGCGGGGGGTTGGGAGCTGTTTTTT. It encodes CASSSQLAGGWELFF.